This T cell receptor beta chain was recorded in a study of PD-1 blockade in classical Hodgkin lymphoma. General study points: Whoever responded completely had baseline diversity much like that seen in newly diagnosed patients. TCR diversity rose significantly by C4D1 in CD4+ but not CD8+ cells. Newly diagnosed patients had baseline TCR diversity that was reportedly lower than that of healthy donors.

The time point was: cycle 4 day 1 (C4D1), after 5 to 7 weeks of nivolumab. Every patient was affected by relapse after autologous stem cell transplantation, while exposure to brentuximab vedotin was not uniform. The best responses consisted of complete response, partial response or progressive disease. TCRdb keeps only in-frame clones here, not all; method: immunoSEQ multiplex PCR. This table has almost 95,000 clones, 83% appearing once. There are 15 residues in the CDR3. The germline V gene has CDR1 MNHEY and CDR2 SVGAGI. V was trimmed by 5 bases and J by 0 bases, leaving 11 bases between them. In its sample, this clone was seen a few times. Its specificity is unknown.

This clonotype was obtained from a human donor with classical Hodgkin lymphoma. This chain connects TRBV6-5 to TRBJ1-3; TRBD1 might be the D (5 bases). Sequencing used peripheral blood mononuclear cells (PBMCs), obtained before the fourth cycle of nivolumab. Here the CDR3 DNA reads TGTGCCAGCAGTCAAGACAGTTACTCTGGAAACACCATATATTTT. Its protein is CASSQDSYSGNTIYF.